Following are 2 T cell receptor beta chains from one sample sequenced in a study of CD8 T cells in Susac syndrome. Random hexamers primed reverse transcription of about 0.5 to 1 ug RNA. TCRdb recomputed calls from the immunoSEQ multiplex PCR reads with MiXCR, one row per CDR3 protein. Of around 69,000 distinct CDR3 sequences listed, about 93% are singletons. The sample taken for sequencing was CD8+ T cells from PBMCs. All receptors come from a human donor with Susac syndrome.

The chain carries TRBV5-6 and TRBJ1-1; 10 nucleotides agree with TRBD1. Germline values: CDR1 SGHDT, CDR2 YYEEEE. The CDR3 runs 15 residues. V lost 6 bases, J lost 5 bases, and 10 bases stayed unmatched. The CDR3 reads CASNRDRGSRTEAFF. CDR3 DNA sequence: TGTGCCAGCAACCGGGACAGGGGTTCTCGGACTGAAGCTTTCTTT.

The V and J genes are TRBV27 and TRBJ2-3, with no clear D. The CDR3 has 11 residues. V was clipped by 10 bases and J by 2 bases, with 7 bases between them. Germline CDR1 MNHEY, CDR2 SMNVEV (reference sequence). CDR3 nucleotides: TGTGCCACCTCATTCACAGATACGCAGTATTTT. Amino acid sequence: CATSFTDTQYF.